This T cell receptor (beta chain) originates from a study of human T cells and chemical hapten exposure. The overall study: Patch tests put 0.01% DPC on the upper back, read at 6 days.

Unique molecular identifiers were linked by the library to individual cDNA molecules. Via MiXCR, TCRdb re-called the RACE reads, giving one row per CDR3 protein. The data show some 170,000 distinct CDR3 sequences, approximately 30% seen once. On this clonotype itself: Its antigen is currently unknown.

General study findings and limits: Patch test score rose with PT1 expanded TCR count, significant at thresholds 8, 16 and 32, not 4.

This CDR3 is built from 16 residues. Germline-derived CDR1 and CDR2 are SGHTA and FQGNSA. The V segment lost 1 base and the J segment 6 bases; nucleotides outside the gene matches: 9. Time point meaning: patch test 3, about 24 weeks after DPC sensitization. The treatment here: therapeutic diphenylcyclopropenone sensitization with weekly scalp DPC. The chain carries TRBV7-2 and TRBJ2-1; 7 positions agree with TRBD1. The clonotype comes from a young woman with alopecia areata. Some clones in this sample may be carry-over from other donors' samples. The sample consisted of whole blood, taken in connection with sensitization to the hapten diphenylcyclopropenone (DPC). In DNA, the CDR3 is TGTGCCAGCAGCTTAGTGAGGACAGGAAGGGGCAATGAGCAGTTCTTC. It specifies CASSLVRTGRGNEQFF.